This T cell receptor beta chain came from a study of blood T cell repertoires in COVID-19. Looked up from germline, CDR1 is MGHRA and CDR2 is YSYEKL. V lost 0 bases, J lost 7 bases, and 15 bases lay in between. CDR3 length equals 15 residues. The method was immunoSEQ multiplex PCR; TCRdb's version includes in-frame clones alone and lacks a portion of them. The data hold under 300,000 clones, with around 90% observed a single time. The receptor was isolated from a woman between 55 and 75 years old with COVID-19, enrolled during active disease. The genes are TRBV4-1 and TRBJ2-5; D is ambiguous. The sample was peripheral blood. The CDR3 sequence is CASSQDLNPSGTQYF. CDR3 DNA sequence: TGCGCCAGCAGCCAAGATCTAAACCCCTCGGGGACCCAGTACTTC.